The next 20 T cell receptor beta chains were all read from a single sample in a study of blood T cell repertoires in COVID-19. Profiled with immunoSEQ multiplex PCR; TCRdb holds only in-frame clones, not every one. The table lists about 200,000 clones, about nine tenths of them singletons, with 5.5% to 8% in the top ten. The sequencing sample was made of peripheral blood. The receptors come from a man in his 60s who had recovered from COVID-19.

The rearrangement links TRBV24-1 to TRBJ2-3, with 11 bases fitting TRBD2. Trimming took 5 bases from V and 2 from J; bases not matched to a gene: 8. Germline CDR1 KGHDR, CDR2 SFDVKD. The length of the CDR3 is 17 residues. CDR3 protein: CATSGMTSGVYTDTQYF. The CDR3 DNA sequence: TGTGCCACCAGTGGAATGACTAGCGGGGTTTACACAGATACGCAGTATTTT.

The chain employs TRBV6-5 and TRBJ2-7; 8 positions match TRBD1. Germline V lookup: CDR1 MNHEY, CDR2 SVGAGI. V dropped 8 bases and J dropped 0; count of bases not matched to a gene: 3. There are 13 residues in the CDR3. CDR3 protein: CASGQGNSYEQYF. Written as DNA, the CDR3 is TGTGCCAGCGGACAGGGAAACTCCTACGAGCAGTACTTC.

This rearrangement joins TRBV6-5 to TRBJ1-1; TRBD1 agrees at 7 bases. The junction had 3 bases not matched to a gene; V was cut back by 1 base and J by 1 base. CDR1 MNHEY and CDR2 SVGAGI come from the germline V gene. This CDR3 is built from 15 residues. CDR3 in amino acids: CASSYYGTANTEAFF. The CDR3 nucleotides read TGTGCCAGCAGTTACTACGGGACAGCGAACACTGAAGCTTTCTTT.

J is TRBJ2-7 and V is TRBV19; TRBD2 matches at 8 bases. The length of the CDR3 is 16 residues. Germline CDR1 is LNHDA and CDR2 is SQIVND (reference sequence). The ends lost 6 bases at V and 3 bases at J; junction bases unmatched: 13. The CDR3 is CASSRVVGRGNYEQYF. In DNA, the CDR3 is TGTGCCAGTAGCCGGGTTGTCGGGAGGGGAAACTACGAGCAGTACTTC.

V is TRBV19 and J is TRBJ1-6; the match to TRBD1 covers 9 bases. The germline CDR1 and CDR2 sequences are LNHDA and SQIVND (reference sequence). The CDR3 is 14 residues long. With V trimmed by 10 bases and J by 10 bases, 11 bases remained unmatched. In DNA, the CDR3 is TGTGCCACACCCGAGACAGGGGGAAAATCACCCCTCCACTTT. It codes for CATPETGGKSPLHF.

The chain has TRBV12-5 and TRBJ2-1, with D possibly being TRBD2 (7 bases). The V and J ends lost 0 bases and 9 bases respectively, with 18 bases between them. Germline values: CDR1 LGHNT, CDR2 FRNRAP. There are 16 residues in the CDR3. The CDR3 DNA sequence: TGTGCTAGTGGTTTGGTATTAGGGGGGAGGGATAGTGAGCAGTTCTTC. Translation gives CASGLVLGGRDSEQFF.

J is TRBJ2-1 and V is TRBV7-2, with 8 bases fitting TRBD2. The junction had 3 bases not matched to a gene; V was cut back by 1 base and J by 4 bases. The germline CDR1 and CDR2 sequences are SGHTA and FQGNSA. The CDR3 totals 15 residues. The CDR3 region has the DNA TGTGCCAGCAGCTTAGGGGCGGGGGGTTACAATGAGCAGTTCTTC. Its translation is CASSLGAGGYNEQFF.

The chain combines TRBV6-5 with TRBJ2-2; possibly TRBD2 for D (6 bases). There are 14 residues in the CDR3. V lost 6 bases to trimming and J lost 4 bases, with 12 bases between them. Germline CDR1 and CDR2: MNHEY and SVGAGI. The CDR3 region is CASREGRGTGELFF. As DNA, the CDR3 is TGTGCCAGCAGGGAGGGGCGCGGCACCGGGGAGCTGTTTTTT.

Written as DNA, the CDR3 is TGTGCCAGCAGCCGGGTCGACAGGGGAATTGGTTCACCCCTCCACTTT. Translated, it gives CASSRVDRGIGSPLHF. The chain employs TRBV5-6 and TRBJ1-6; 8 nucleotides align to TRBD1. J was trimmed by 9 bases and V by 4 bases; bases with no gene match: 12. The germline V gene encodes CDR1 SGHDT and CDR2 YYEEEE. This CDR3 comprises 16 residues.

The V and J genes are TRBV5-1 and TRBJ1-1; the match to TRBD1 covers 9 bases. The V gene's germline CDR1 is SGHRS and CDR2 YFSETQ. With 0 bases clipped from V and 5 bases from J, the junction kept 8 bases outside the gene matches. The CDR3 totals 16 residues. CDR3 DNA: TGCGCCAGCAGCTTGGGGGACAGGGACCTGGGGACTGAAGCTTTCTTT. It specifies CASSLGDRDLGTEAFF. Drawing the rest from reference TRBV5-1 and TRBJ1-1, the complete variable domain is KAGVTQTPRYLIKTRGQQVTLSCSPISGHRSVSWYQQTPGQGLQFLFEYFSETQRNKGNFPGRFSGRQFSNSRSEMNVSTLELGDSALYLCASSLGDRDLGTEAFFGQGTRLTVV.

CDR3 loop: CASSPFPQGAMSNQPQHF. CDR3 nucleotides: TGTGCCAGCAGCCCATTCCCCCAGGGTGCTATGTCCAATCAGCCCCAGCATTTT. The chain recombines TRBV5-5 with TRBJ1-5, with D maybe TRBD1 (5 bases). The V gene lost 4 bases and the J gene lost 3 bases, with 23 bases spanning the gap. Germline V gives CDR1 SGHKS, CDR2 YYEKEE (reference sequence). The CDR3 has 18 amino acids.

This chain uses TRBV28 with TRBJ1-2; TRBD1 aligns across 9 bases. V lost 8 bases to trimming and J lost 6 bases; unmatched junction nucleotides: 10. CDR1 and CDR2 (germline): MDHEN, SYDVKM. This CDR3 spans 14 amino acids. CDR3 DNA: TGTGCCAGCTATTATGGAGGACAGGGGAATGGCTACACCTTC. It translates to CASYYGGQGNGYTF.

This chain connects TRBV5-4 to TRBJ2-1, with D possibly TRBD2 on 6 matching bases. Per the germline V gene, CDR1 is SGHNT and CDR2 is YYREEE (reference sequence). The CDR3 consists of 15 residues. The V end was cut by 0 bases, the J end by 4 bases, with 11 bases between. CDR3 coding DNA: TGTGCCAGCAGCTTGGTCGGGAGCTTATACAATGAGCAGTTCTTC. Amino acid sequence: CASSLVGSLYNEQFF.

This chain joins TRBV12-2 and TRBJ2-5; TRBD1 is the table's D call and was not checked against the DNA. TRBV12-2 is a pseudogene segment. The CDR3 sequence is 15 residues long. CDR3 sequence reads: CASRLAVQGLETQYF. CDR3 coding DNA: TGTGCAAGTCGCTTAGCGGTGCAGGGGTTGGAGACCCAGTACTTC.

The V gene is TRBV30, the J gene TRBJ2-7, with D perhaps TRBD1 (5 bases). Deletions cut 5 bases from V and 2 bases from J, with 13 bases between. The CDR3 contains 13 residues. The V gene's germline CDR1 is GTSNPN and CDR2 SVGIG (reference sequence). CDR3 bases: TGTGCCTGGGGGGCCCAATCCCCCTACGAGCAGTACTTC. As protein: CAWGAQSPYEQYF.

This rearrangement joins TRBV7-9 to TRBJ1-3, with a tentative D call TRBD1 (5 bases). Deletions cut 4 bases from V and 2 bases from J, with 15 bases between. From germline, CDR1 is SEHNR and CDR2 FQNEAQ (reference sequence). CDR3 length: 16 residues. Here the CDR3 reads CASSSGLLGAGNTIYF. CDR3 coding DNA: TGTGCCAGCAGCTCGGGACTCCTGGGGGCTGGAAACACCATATATTTT.

J is TRBJ2-1 and V is TRBV24-1; D is perhaps TRBD2 (6 bases). CDR1 is KGHDR, CDR2 SFDVKD, per germline. V lost 0 bases, J lost 12 bases, and 11 bases lay in between. The CDR3 length is 13 residues. The CDR3 is CATSDLLSGGQFF. As DNA, the CDR3 is TGTGCCACCAGTGATTTGCTTTCCGGGGGGCAGTTCTTC.

The chain uses TRBV11-3 and TRBJ2-3; D perhaps matches TRBD1 (6 bases). The CDR3 has 16 amino acids. Trimming left V 1 base short and J 1 base short, with 12 bases between. Germline CDR1 and CDR2: SGHNT and YENEEA. Written as DNA, the CDR3 is TGTGCCAGCAGCTTAGGGGGGCGCCAGGGCACAGATACGCAGTATTTT. It encodes CASSLGGRQGTDTQYF.

The genes are TRBV12-5 and TRBJ2-4, with unresolved D. The CDR3 totals 18 residues. CDR1 is LGHNT and CDR2 is FRNRAP in the germline V gene. The V gene lost 5 bases and the J gene lost 0 bases, with 20 bases spanning the gap. CDR3 sequence (DNA): TGTGCTAGTGGTATCACGGGTACCGCTGGATTAGCCAAAAACATTCAGTACTTC. Translating it yields CASGITGTAGLAKNIQYF. Based on the CDR3 plus reference TRBV12-5 and TRBJ2-4, the full variable domain is DARVTQTPRHKVTEMGQEVTMRCQPILGHNTVFWYRQTMMQGLELLAYFRNRAPLDDSGMPKDRFSAEMPDATLATLKIQPSEPRDSAVYFCASGITGTAGLAKNIQYFGAGTRLSVL.

The chain is built from TRBV5-1 and TRBJ1-1; a weak D match, TRBD1 (5 bases). V lost 4 bases and J 7 bases, leaving 23 bases between the germline ends. The CDR3 length is 16 residues. The germline V gene encodes CDR1 SGHRS and CDR2 YFSETQ. The CDR3 spells CASSLGPLTGPSEAFF. CDR3 coding DNA: TGCGCCAGCAGCCTTGGGCCTTTAACAGGACCGAGTGAAGCTTTCTTT.